These T cell receptor beta chains were read from a single sample in a study of T cells in Graves' hyperthyroidism and ophthalmopathy. TCRdb re-analysed the multiplex PCR reads in MiXCR, keeping a single row per CDR3 protein. Of roughly 500,000 distinct CDR3 sequences listed, around 50% were seen once; the top ten hold 35% to 50%. Material: peripheral blood or thyroid tissue (not recorded which). The source is an adult woman with Graves' disease, either hyperthyroidism or ophthalmopathy (not recorded which). Both conserved end residues are part of each CDR3. A D gene is named only where the DNA matches it firmly. Expanded clones get a size class; other rows say once, few or many, or leave the size out.

J: TRBJ2-5; D: TRBD2; V: TRBV7-8; size: .; CDR3: CASSWGGSGSYQETQYF; DNA: TGTGCCAGCAGCTGGGGGGGTTCAGGGTCGTACCAAGAGACCCAGTACTTC
J: TRBJ1-5; D: .; V: TRBV29-1; size: many; CDR3: CSVDFGQGQHF; DNA: TGCAGCGTTGATTTCGGGCAAGGACAGCATTTT
J: TRBJ1-5; D: .; V: TRBV4-1; size: few; CDR3: CASSQGPHGNQPQHF; DNA: TGCGCCAGCAGCCAAGGACCACATGGCAATCAGCCCCAGCATTTT
J: TRBJ2-6; D: .; V: TRBV6-1; size: many; CDR3: CASYRAPSSGANVLTF; DNA: TGTGCCAGCTACAGGGCCCCAAGCTCTGGGGCCAACGTCCTGACTTTC
J: TRBJ2-5; D: .; V: TRBV20-1; size: many; CDR3: CLAFSGDQETQYF; DNA: TGCCTGGCATTTAGCGGAGACCAAGAGACCCAGTACTTC
J: TRBJ1-1; D: .; V: TRBV18; size: .; CDR3: CASSPGEQRLFF; DNA: TGTGCCAGCTCACCCGGTGAGCAGAGACTTTTCTTT
J: TRBJ1-4; D: .; V: TRBV4-2; size: many; CDR3: CASSQDRGGEKLFF; DNA: TGTGCCAGCAGCCAAGACAGGGGCGGTGAAAAACTGTTTTTT
J: TRBJ1-3; D: .; V: TRBV7-9; size: many; CDR3: CASSLDRAGNTIYF; DNA: TGTGCCAGCAGCTTAGACAGGGCTGGAAACACCATATATTTT
J: TRBJ1-1; D: .; V: TRBV7-2; size: once; CDR3: CASSSRQSMNTEAFF; DNA: TGTGCCAGCAGCTCGAGACAGAGCATGAACACTGAAGCTTTCTTT
J: TRBJ1-1; D: TRBD1; V: TRBV29-1; size: many; CDR3: CSVRRQGGTTEAFF; DNA: TGCAGCGTTCGTAGACAGGGGGGGACCACTGAAGCTTTCTTT
J: TRBJ2-7; D: .; V: TRBV28; size: .; CDR3: CASTLGGLLVHEQYF; DNA: TGTGCCAGCACATTAGGAGGGCTTCTTGTTCACGAGCAGTACTTC
J: TRBJ2-7; D: .; V: TRBV14; size: many; CDR3: CASSQEGRGAYEQYF; DNA: TGTGCCAGCAGCCAAGAGGGCAGGGGGGCCTACGAGCAGTACTTC
J: TRBJ1-1; D: TRBD1; V: TRBV6-2/TRBV6-3; size: .; CDR3: CASKPRTGLNTEAFF; DNA: TGTGCCAGCAAACCACGGACAGGGTTGAACACTGAAGCTTTCTTT
J: TRBJ1-5; D: TRBD1; V: TRBV25-1; size: many; CDR3: CASKQGGINQPQHF; DNA: TGTGCCAGCAAGCAGGGGGGTATCAATCAGCCCCAGCATTTT
J: TRBJ2-6; D: .; V: TRBV10-3; size: few; CDR3: CAIGSGGHLSGANVLTF; DNA: TGTGCCATCGGTAGTGGGGGACATCTCTCTGGGGCCAACGTCCTGACTTTC
J: TRBJ2-5; D: .; V: TRBV10-3; size: .; CDR3: CAIGTLAVQETQYF; DNA: TGTGCCATCGGGACTCTAGCAGTCCAAGAGACCCAGTACTTC
J: TRBJ1-2; D: .; V: TRBV12-3/TRBV12-4; size: many; CDR3: CASSSFDFNYGYTF; DNA: TGTGCCAGCAGTAGTTTTGATTTTAACTATGGCTACACCTTC
J: TRBJ2-2; D: .; V: TRBV12-3/TRBV12-4; size: .; CDR3: CASRGTLNTGELFF; DNA: TGTGCCAGCAGGGGGACACTGAACACCGGGGAGCTGTTTTTT
J: TRBJ2-7; D: TRBD1; V: TRBV7-6; size: many; CDR3: CASSSRDSTYEQYF; DNA: TGTGCCAGCAGCTCGAGGGACAGTACCTACGAGCAGTACTTC
J: TRBJ1-2; D: .; V: TRBV20-1; size: many; CDR3: CSATRRRQETKSGYTF; DNA: TGCAGTGCGACGAGAAGAAGACAGGAGACAAAGAGCGGCTACACCTTC
J: TRBJ1-1; D: TRBD1; V: TRBV14; size: .; CDR3: CASSVDRTGINTEAFF; DNA: TGTGCCAGCAGCGTTGATAGGACAGGGATTAACACTGAAGCTTTCTTT
J: TRBJ1-6; D: .; V: TRBV7-2; size: .; CDR3: CASSLEATDSGSPLHF; DNA: TGTGCCAGCAGCCTGGAGGCTACGGATTCCGGATCACCCCTCCACTTT
J: TRBJ1-4; D: .; V: TRBV2; size: .; CDR3: CASGDRDKLFF; DNA: TGTGCCAGCGGAGACAGAGATAAACTGTTTTTT
J: TRBJ2-7; D: .; V: TRBV10-3; size: once; CDR3: CAISSADRGAYEQYF; DNA: TGTGCCATCAGTTCCGCAGATAGGGGGGCCTACGAGCAGTACTTC
J: TRBJ2-3; D: TRBD1; V: TRBV29-1; size: few; CDR3: CSVKQGSDTQYF; DNA: TGCAGCGTCAAACAGGGGTCAGATACGCAGTATTTT
J: TRBJ1-1; D: .; V: TRBV20-1; size: .; CDR3: CSARGGRTRYEAFF; DNA: TGCAGTGCTAGGGGTGGACGGACCCGCTATGAAGCTTTCTTT
J: TRBJ1-2; D: TRBD1; V: TRBV12-3/TRBV12-4; size: few; CDR3: CASRPTGMGGYTF; DNA: TGTGCCAGCAGGCCGACAGGGATGGGTGGCTACACCTTC
J: TRBJ2-7; D: TRBD1; V: TRBV4-2; size: .; CDR3: CASSPETGGYEQYF; DNA: TGTGCCAGCAGCCCCGAGACAGGGGGTTACGAGCAGTACTTC
J: TRBJ1-1; D: .; V: TRBV6-5; size: many; CDR3: CASSYSVRDTEAFF; DNA: TGTGCCAGCAGTTACTCGGTACGGGACACTGAAGCTTTCTTT
J: TRBJ2-4; D: TRBD2; V: TRBV4-2; size: many; CDR3: CASSQAREGNIQYF; DNA: TGTGCCAGCAGCCAAGCGCGGGAGGGAAACATTCAGTACTTC
J: TRBJ2-3; D: .; V: TRBV7-7; size: few; CDR3: CASSRSVADTQYF; DNA: TGTGCCAGCAGCAGATCGGTGGCAGATACGCAGTATTTT
J: TRBJ1-1; D: .; V: TRBV7-9; size: few; CDR3: CASSQDAGKGNTEAFF; DNA: TGTGCCAGCAGCCAAGATGCGGGAAAAGGGAACACTGAAGCTTTCTTT
J: TRBJ1-2; D: .; V: TRBV20-1; size: many; CDR3: CSARDSARGYGYTF; DNA: TGCAGTGCTAGAGATTCCGCCCGTGGCTATGGCTACACCTTC
J: TRBJ1-1; D: TRBD1; V: TRBV29-1; size: .; CDR3: CSIHTLPTGGDTEAFF; DNA: TGCAGCATCCATACATTACCCACAGGGGGTGACACTGAAGCTTTCTTT
J: TRBJ1-1; D: .; V: TRBV2; size: .; CDR3: CASSPTDFF; DNA: TGTGCCAGCAGTCCGACAGATTTCTTT
J: TRBJ1-1; D: .; V: TRBV7-2; size: .; CDR3: CASSPGSSYTEAFF; DNA: TGTGCCAGTAGCCCCGGGTCCTCGTACACTGAAGCTTTCTTT
J: TRBJ1-2; D: TRBD1; V: TRBV6-1; size: many; CDR3: CASKTTGRANYGYTF; DNA: TGTGCCAGCAAAACGACAGGGCGGGCTAACTATGGCTACACCTTC
J: TRBJ2-5; D: .; V: TRBV7-6; size: many; CDR3: CASSTRYGETQYF; DNA: TGTGCCAGCAGCACCAGATACGGGGAGACCCAGTACTTC
J: TRBJ2-2; D: TRBD1; V: TRBV5-1; size: many; CDR3: CASTTGGQYTGELFF; DNA: TGCGCCAGCACCACAGGGGGACAATACACCGGGGAGCTGTTTTTT
J: TRBJ1-2; D: TRBD1; V: TRBV25-1; size: .; CDR3: CASSELAGGAGGYTF; DNA: TGTGCCAGCAGTGAATTGGCAGGGGGGGCTGGAGGTTACACCTTC
J: TRBJ2-7; D: TRBD2; V: TRBV2; size: .; CDR3: CATSGGGRGTYEQYF; DNA: TGTGCCACCAGCGGAGGAGGGAGGGGAACCTACGAGCAGTACTTC
J: TRBJ2-2; D: TRBD2; V: TRBV24-1; size: .; CDR3: CATSRAGGPNTGELFF; DNA: TGTGCCACCAGTCGCGCGGGAGGGCCTAACACCGGGGAGCTGTTTTTT
J: TRBJ1-1; D: .; V: TRBV6-1; size: few; CDR3: CATGERVDTEAFF; DNA: TGTGCCACCGGGGAGCGGGTTGACACTGAAGCTTTCTTT
J: TRBJ2-7; D: TRBD2; V: TRBV6-5; size: once; CDR3: CASSGGGGYVYEQYF; DNA: TGTGCCAGCAGTGGCGGGGGGGGCTATGTCTACGAGCAGTACTTC
J: TRBJ1-2; D: .; V: TRBV29-1; size: .; CDR3: CSVDGGETYGYTF; DNA: TGCAGCGTTGATGGGGGGGAAACCTATGGCTACACCTTC
J: TRBJ1-1; D: .; V: TRBV10-3; size: many; CDR3: CAISESGGNTEAFF; DNA: TGTGCCATCAGTGAGTCGGGGGGGAACACTGAAGCTTTCTTT
J: TRBJ1-2; D: .; V: TRBV28; size: once; CDR3: CASSLSSDYTF; DNA: TGTGCCAGCAGTTTATCCTCGGACTACACCTTC